This entry lists 8 T cell receptor beta chains sequenced from one sample in a study of T cells in Graves' hyperthyroidism and ophthalmopathy. Amplified TCR beta CDR3 regions derived from RNA transcripts. The HTBI primer set was used in a first-round RT-PCR of the TCR CDR3. TCRdb recomputed calls from the multiplex PCR reads with MiXCR, one row per CDR3 protein. The sample has about 520,000 distinct CDR3 sequences, around 24% seen once. The sequencing sample was made of blood. These receptors all stem from a woman in her twenties or thirties with Graves' ophthalmopathy.

The V gene is TRBV6-4, the J gene TRBJ2-3, with 7 bases matching TRBD2. Germline V lookup: CDR1 MRHNA, CDR2 SNTAGT. The length of the CDR3 is 14 residues. Germline trimming cut 3 bases from V and 2 bases from J; bases unmatched to any gene: 2. DNA of the CDR3: TGTGCCAGCAGTGAGGCGGGGGACACAGATACGCAGTATTTT. It specifies CASSEAGDTDTQYF.

This clonotype has at least ten counts. The rearrangement uses TRBV14 and TRBJ2-7; perhaps TRBD2 as D (5 bases). CDR3 length equals 15 residues. Germline V gene data show CDR1 as SGHDN and CDR2 as FVKESK. The ends were cut back, 1 base at V and 5 bases at J, with 15 bases in the middle. The CDR3 sequence is CASSQAERWVDEQYF. The CDR3 nucleotides are TGTGCCAGCAGCCAAGCTGAGCGGTGGGTGGACGAGCAGTACTTC.

V and J are TRBV5-1 and TRBJ1-1, with 7 bases identical to TRBD1. The germline gives CDR1 SGHRS, CDR2 YFSETQ. This CDR3 comprises 16 residues. The junction had 9 bases not matched to a gene; V was cut back by 0 bases and J by 4 bases. CDR3 loop: CASSLDRRGRSTEAFF. In DNA form, the CDR3 reads TGCGCCAGCAGCTTGGACCGCAGGGGGAGAAGCACTGAAGCTTTCTTT. Looking up the rest from reference TRBV5-1 and TRBJ1-1 gives the full variable domain: KAGVTQTPRYLIKTRGQQVTLSCSPISGHRSVSWYQQTPGQGLQFLFEYFSETQRNKGNFPGRFSGRQFSNSRSEMNVSTLELGDSALYLCASSLDRRGRSTEAFFGQGTRLTVV.

The rearrangement uses TRBV7-3 and TRBJ2-2; no clear D gene. V was cut by 2 bases and J by 5 bases, with 12 bases left in between. This CDR3 has 15 amino acids. CDR1 is SGHTA and CDR2 is FQGTGA in the germline V gene. CDR3: CASSLFIGSTGELFF. The CDR3 DNA reads as TGTGCCAGCAGCTTATTTATAGGAAGTACCGGGGAGCTGTTTTTT.

This clonotype has ten or more counts. The chain uses TRBV20-1 and TRBJ1-3, with 8 bases identical to TRBD1. The CDR3 covers 13 residues. V gave up 6 bases and J gave up 2 bases; unmatched junction bases: 3. Germline V lookup: CDR1 DFQATT, CDR2 SNEGSKA (reference sequence). CDR3 sequence reads: CSALGQAGNTIYF. CDR3 coding DNA: TGCAGTGCCCTGGGACAGGCTGGAAACACCATATATTTT.

This clonotype has at least ten counts. The chain employs TRBV10-3 and TRBJ1-3, with D perhaps TRBD1 (5 bases). V was cut by 2 bases and J by 0 bases, with 17 bases left in between. This CDR3 region has 18 residues. Looked up from germline, CDR1 is ENHRY and CDR2 is SYGVKD. Here the CDR3 reads CAISEPGTPKISGNTIYF. In nucleotides, the CDR3 is TGTGCCATCAGTGAGCCGGGGACTCCTAAGATCTCTGGAAACACCATATATTTT.

The V gene is TRBV7-9, the J gene TRBJ2-5; the D gene could be TRBD1 or TRBD2 (5 bases each). The CDR3 runs to 14 residues. Trimming took 1 base from V and 4 from J, leaving 10 bases between them. CDR1 SEHNR and CDR2 FQNEAQ come from the germline V gene (reference sequence). The CDR3 bases are TGTGCCAGCAGCTTAGGGCAGGGAGCAGAGACCCAGTACTTC. Amino acids: CASSLGQGAETQYF.

This clonotype was recorded at least ten times. The chain recombines TRBV6-1 with TRBJ1-6; D uncertain. V was trimmed by 1 base and J by 9 bases, leaving 10 bases between them. Germline assignment: CDR1 MNHNS and CDR2 SASEGT. This CDR3 spans 14 amino acids. This CDR3 is CASSEVWKGSPLHF. In DNA form, the CDR3 reads TGTGCCAGCAGTGAAGTTTGGAAGGGTTCACCCCTCCACTTT.